The clone carrying this TCR beta chain was seen a handful of times. As yet, its antigen is unknown. TCRdb fed the 5' RACE reads into MiXCR, producing one record per CDR3 protein. The sample lists about 800,000 distinct CDR3 sequences; approximately 12% were seen once. This sample is drawn from a study of CD8 T cells in ankylosing spondylitis. Study-wide points: Disease-linked clones were found to be CD8+ and relatively rare in peripheral blood. Among TCR beta sequences, a motif of several highly homologous variants appeared characteristic of ankylosing spondylitis blood.

V dropped 4 bases and J dropped 8 bases, with 10 bases sitting between them. Germline loops: CDR1 SGHRS, CDR2 YFSETQ. This CDR3 has 13 residues. The sample comprised blood, either unsorted or a sorted T cell fraction (not recorded which). The J gene is TRBJ1-6, the V gene TRBV5-1; D unresolved. The clonotype comes from a male donor with ankylosing spondylitis. For the CDR3, the DNA is TGCGCCAGCAGCCAGGTCGGAGATTCACCCCTCCACTTT. Its protein product is CASSQVGDSPLHF.